The text below deals with one TCR beta chain. What it binds is not known. This sample is part of a study of beta chain features in type 1 diabetes. Study-level points and caveats: Moderately but significantly shorter TCRB CDR3s were found in Type 1 diabetes patients in all four CD4+ subsets. Patients and controls would be equally affected if PCR favored shorter templates. Among patients, naive, central memory and Treg TCRB repertoires appeared more similar than among healthy donors. VDJ junctions from type 1 diabetes patients carried fewer insertions and larger deletions.

Post-sort purity exceeded 95% for all sorted populations. The authors reverse transcribed all of the isolated RNA, so sequencing captured expressed TCRB transcripts. The data were produced by immunoSEQ multiplex PCR, yet TCRdb's version contains in-frame clones alone and is incomplete. Of some 250,000 clones listed, about 11% were seen once; the top ten hold around 0.015%. Trimming cost V 4 bases and J 10 bases; bases outside gene matches: 9. CDR3 length: 16 amino acids. The germline CDR1 and CDR2 sequences are SGHRS and YFSETQ. The source is a man aged 30-40 years with type 1 diabetes. The chain couples TRBV5-1 to TRBJ2-3, with 16 bases aligning to TRBD2. Source material: naive CD4+ T cells from blood. CDR3 residues: CASSPEGLAGGQAQYF. The CDR3 DNA is TGCGCCAGCAGCCCGGAGGGACTAGCGGGGGGGCAGGCGCAGTATTTT.